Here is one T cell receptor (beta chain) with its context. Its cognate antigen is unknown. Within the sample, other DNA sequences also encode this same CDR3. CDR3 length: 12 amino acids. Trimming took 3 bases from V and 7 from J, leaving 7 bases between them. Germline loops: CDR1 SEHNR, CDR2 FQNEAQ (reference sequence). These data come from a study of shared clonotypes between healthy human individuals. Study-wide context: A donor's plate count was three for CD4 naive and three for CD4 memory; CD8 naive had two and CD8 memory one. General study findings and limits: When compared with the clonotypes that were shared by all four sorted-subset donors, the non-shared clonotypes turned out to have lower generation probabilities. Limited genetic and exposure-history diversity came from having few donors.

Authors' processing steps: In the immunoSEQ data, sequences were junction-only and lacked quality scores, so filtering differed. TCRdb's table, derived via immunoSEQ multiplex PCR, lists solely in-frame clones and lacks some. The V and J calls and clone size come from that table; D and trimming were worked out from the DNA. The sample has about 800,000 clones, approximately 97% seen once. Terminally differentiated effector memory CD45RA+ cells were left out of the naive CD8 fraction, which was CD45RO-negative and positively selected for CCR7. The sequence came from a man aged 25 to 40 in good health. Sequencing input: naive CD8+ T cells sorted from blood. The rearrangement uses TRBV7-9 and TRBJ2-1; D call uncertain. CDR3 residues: CASSLGTNEQFF. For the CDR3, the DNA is TGTGCCAGCAGCTTGGGCACAAATGAGCAGTTCTTC.